One TCR beta chain is described in this entry. Its antigen is not known. This specimen belongs to a study of identical twins. Study-wide points: Twins shared beta out-of-frame sequences in excess, but this excess was weaker. High-abundance cord blood beta clonotypes had fewer insertions; memory repertoires showed none.

CDR1 SGHDN and CDR2 FVKESK come from the germline V gene. The CDR3 loop spans 14 amino acids. V was shortened by 0 bases and J by 5 bases, with 11 bases between the two germline ends. TCRdb ran MiXCR on the 5' RACE reads and lists one entry per CDR3 protein. Of approximately 890,000 distinct CDR3 sequences listed, roughly an eighth are singletons. These records were also assigned to another study, of yellow fever vaccine responses in identical twins.

The sample comprised PBMCs. This receptor was taken from a woman between 18 and 29 years old in good health. The genes are TRBV14 and TRBJ2-7, with D possibly matching TRBD2 (6 bases). The CDR3, as DNA: TGTGCCAGCAGCCAAGATCTTGGGAGGCACGAGCAGTACTTC. This gives the protein CASSQDLGRHEQYF.